The 23 T cell receptor beta chains below were found in one sample sequenced in a study of cytomegalovirus exposure and HLA in healthy donors. The PCR made use of 60 Vbeta and 13 Jbeta primers. Here immunoSEQ multiplex PCR was the method, and the copy in TCRdb shows in-frame clones only, minus some. The table has 140,000 to 150,000 clones, 80% seen once. The sequenced sample was PBMCs. These receptors were taken from a man aged 40-50 years in good health and CMV-seronegative.

This clone was counted a few times. The rearrangement links TRBV5-1 to TRBJ2-1; 8 bases agree with TRBD2. CDR1 and CDR2 (germline): SGHRS, YFSETQ. CDR3 length equals 16 residues. The ends lost 2 bases at V and 2 bases at J; junction bases unmatched: 6. The CDR3 DNA is TGCGCCAGCAGCTTTGCCAGCGGGGGTACCTACAATGAGCAGTTCTTC. Amino acids: CASSFASGGTYNEQFF. Full variable domain (rest looked up from reference TRBV5-1 and TRBJ2-1): KAGVTQTPRYLIKTRGQQVTLSCSPISGHRSVSWYQQTPGQGLQFLFEYFSETQRNKGNFPGRFSGRQFSNSRSEMNVSTLELGDSALYLCASSFASGGTYNEQFFGPGTRLTVL.

V gene TRBV6-5 combines with J gene TRBJ2-5; 7 bases fit TRBD2. The CDR3 extends over 14 amino acids. Trimming removed 2 bases from V and 4 bases from J; junction bases left unmatched: 4. CDR1 and CDR2 from the germline V gene are MNHEY and SVGAGI. The DNA for the CDR3 is TGTGCCAGCAGTTACACAGCGGGGTCAGAGACCCAGTACTTC. This gives the protein CASSYTAGSETQYF.

This chain joins TRBV19 and TRBJ1-5; 8 bases match TRBD1. CDR3 size: 17 residues. Trimming removed 5 bases from V and 7 bases from J; junction bases left unmatched: 16. CDR1 is LNHDA, CDR2 SQIVND, per germline (reference sequence). In DNA form, the CDR3 reads TGTGCCAGTAGTCCCTCGCGCCGGGACAGGAATTACCAGCCCCAGCATTTT. Translated, it gives CASSPSRRDRNYQPQHF.

The chain has TRBV5-1 and TRBJ2-1, with 10 bases that match TRBD2. Germline V gene sequence: CDR1 SGHRS, CDR2 YFSETQ. CDR3 length: 16 residues. The V segment lost 2 bases and the J segment 7 bases; nucleotides outside the gene matches: 9. The DNA of the CDR3 is TGCGCCAGCAGCTTTGAAGCGGGGGGGCCGAGTAATGAGCAGTTCTTC. As protein: CASSFEAGGPSNEQFF.

V is TRBV7-2 and J is TRBJ2-2; the match to TRBD2 covers 8 bases. CDR3 length equals 16 residues. Germline V gene data show CDR1 as SGHTA and CDR2 as FQGNSA. With 1 base clipped from V and 0 bases from J, the junction kept 1 base outside the gene matches. The CDR3 sequence: CASSLVLAANTGELFF. Here the CDR3 DNA reads TGTGCCAGCAGCTTAGTACTAGCGGCGAACACCGGGGAGCTGTTTTTT.

The gene calls are TRBV19 and TRBJ1-1; TRBD1 agrees at 7 bases. CDR1 is LNHDA and CDR2 is SQIVND in the germline V gene (reference sequence). The CDR3 is made up of 11 amino acids. Trimming removed 6 bases from V and 7 bases from J; junction bases left unmatched: 2. This CDR3 is CASSGQVEAFF. CDR3 nucleotide sequence: TGTGCCAGTAGCGGACAGGTTGAAGCTTTCTTT.

This chain connects TRBV7-9 to TRBJ1-4; no clear D gene. CDR1 is SEHNR and CDR2 is FQNEAQ in the germline V gene (reference sequence). The CDR3 runs 16 residues. The ends were cut back, 0 bases at V and 0 bases at J, with 8 bases in the middle. The CDR3 reads CASSLAKSPTNEKLFF. CDR3 nucleotides: TGTGCCAGCAGCTTAGCTAAGAGTCCAACTAATGAAAAACTGTTTTTT.

The rearrangement joins TRBV30 to TRBJ1-2; perhaps TRBD1 as D (6 bases). V lost 4 bases to trimming and J lost 6 bases, with 12 bases between them. Germline values: CDR1 GTSNPN, CDR2 SVGIG (reference sequence). The CDR3 consists of 12 residues. This chain's CDR3 is CAWTGAPHGYTF. In DNA, the CDR3 is TGTGCCTGGACAGGGGCACCTCATGGCTACACCTTC.

This chain uses TRBV9 with TRBJ1-6, with 7 bases lining up with TRBD1. CDR1 and CDR2 from the germline V gene are SGDLS and YYNGEE. Trimming took 0 bases from V and 6 from J; bases not matched to a gene: 3. The CDR3 consists of 15 residues. The CDR3 DNA follows: TGTGCCAGCAGCGTAGAGGACAGGACTAATTCACCCCTCCACTTT. The encoded protein is CASSVEDRTNSPLHF.

CDR3 sequence: CASSHTGQGASNEQFF. The CDR3 DNA follows: TGTGCCAGCAGCCACACCGGACAGGGGGCCAGCAATGAGCAGTTCTTC. The chain combines TRBV7-9 with TRBJ2-1, with 11 bases matching TRBD1. The germline V gene has CDR1 SEHNR and CDR2 FQNEAQ (reference sequence). Losses at the gene ends were 5 bases for V and 6 bases for J; bases not matched to a gene: 9. This CDR3 region has 16 residues.

This clone was observed a few times. The chain is built from TRBV10-1 and TRBJ1-4; 8 nucleotides align to TRBD1. The CDR3 is made up of 16 amino acids. Germline CDR1 reads WNHNN; CDR2 reads SYGVQD (reference sequence). V was pared by 6 bases and J by 8 bases, with 14 bases of the junction left unmatched. In DNA form, the CDR3 reads TGCGCCAGCAGCACCGGACAGGGTACGGGGGGAGAAAAACTGTTTTTT. This encodes CASSTGQGTGGEKLFF.

This chain joins TRBV6-1 and TRBJ2-7; D is possibly TRBD1 (5 bases). Germline V CDR1 and CDR2: MNHNS, SASEGT. This CDR3 is 13 amino acids long. V lost 7 bases and J lost 5, with 15 bases in between. CDR3 coding DNA: TGTGCCAGCACACGGCAGGGCGAGAACGAGCAGTACTTC. Translated, it gives CASTRQGENEQYF.

This clone was counted only a few times. This rearrangement joins TRBV4-3 to TRBJ2-4, with 9 nucleotides matching TRBD2. Germline values: CDR1 LGHNA, CDR2 YSLEER. The V and J ends lost 0 bases and 0 bases, in that order; junction bases with no gene match: 12. This CDR3 region has 20 residues. CDR3: CASSQEGVAAGGAAKNIQYF. CDR3 nucleotide sequence: TGCGCCAGCAGCCAAGAAGGGGTTGCGGCGGGGGGGGCAGCCAAAAACATTCAGTACTTC.

This clone was counted a single time. The chain carries TRBV6-5 and TRBJ2-7; D is ambiguous. The CDR3 extends over 11 amino acids. CDR1 and CDR2 from the germline V gene are MNHEY and SVGAGI. Between the trimmed V and J ends, which lost 6 bases and 7 bases, there was a span of 10 bases. For the CDR3, the DNA is TGTGCCAGCAGGACGGTGCGGGAGCAGTACTTC. It translates to CASRTVREQYF.

The CDR3 nucleotides are TGTGCCAGCAGCTTAAGACTTGCTCAGCCCCAGCATTTT. This translates into CASSLRLAQPQHF. The chain is built from TRBV7-8 and TRBJ1-5; no definite D call. Trimming cost V 2 bases and J 6 bases, with 8 bases left between them. The CDR3 has 13 amino acids. Germline CDR1 SGHVS, CDR2 FQNEAQ.

The genes are TRBV29-1 and TRBJ2-1, with 8 bases fitting TRBD2. The trim removed 4 bases at V and 0 bases at J, leaving 5 bases unmatched. Per the germline V gene, CDR1 is SQVTM and CDR2 is ANQGSEA. The CDR3 spans 15 residues. CDR3 in amino acids: CSVGSAGGSYNEQFF. The CDR3 nucleotides read TGCAGCGTTGGAAGCGCGGGGGGCTCCTACAATGAGCAGTTCTTC.

This clone has just one count. The chain employs TRBV2 and TRBJ1-1; 10 bases align to TRBD1. V lost 7 bases, J lost 1 base, and 3 bases stayed unmatched. Germline CDR1 is SNHLY and CDR2 is FYNNEI. CDR3 length equals 14 residues. The chain's CDR3 is CASTGDRGNTEAFF. The CDR3 nucleotides are TGTGCCAGCACTGGGGACAGGGGGAACACTGAAGCTTTCTTT. The variable domain in full, completed from reference TRBV2 and TRBJ1-1, reads EPEVTQTPSHQVTQMGQEVILRCVPISNHLYFYWYRQILGQKVEFLVSFYNNEISEKSEIFDDQFSVERPDGSNFTLKIRSTKLEDSAMYFCASTGDRGNTEAFFGQGTRLTVV.

This chain links TRBV5-1 with TRBJ1-5; tentatively, D is TRBD1 (5 bases). The CDR3 spans 16 residues. Germline-derived CDR1 and CDR2 are SGHRS and YFSETQ. V was clipped by 4 bases and J by 3 bases, with 17 bases between them. DNA for the CDR3: TGCGCCAGCAGCCCGAACGGGGGGAATGTCAATCAGCCCCAGCATTTT. This encodes CASSPNGGNVNQPQHF.

CDR3 coding DNA: TGTGCCAGTAGCTTGACGGGGATAACTTCCTACGAGCAGTACTTC. This sequence encodes CASSLTGITSYEQYF. This chain uses TRBV19 with TRBJ2-7; D is possibly TRBD2 (5 bases). V was trimmed by 6 bases and J by 1 base, leaving 16 bases between them. The CDR3 sequence is 15 residues long. Germline loops: CDR1 LNHDA, CDR2 SQIVND (reference sequence).

In this sample, this clone turned up once. The chain carries TRBV29-1 and TRBJ1-1; D is undetermined. CDR3 length equals 13 residues. V was shortened by 5 bases and J by 1 base, with 11 bases between the two germline ends. Germline V gene sequence: CDR1 SQVTM, CDR2 ANQGSEA. The CDR3 region is CSVSETPNTEAFF. The CDR3 nucleotides are TGCAGCGTTTCAGAGACACCGAACACTGAAGCTTTCTTT.

The chain is built from TRBV7-2 and TRBJ1-2, with 7 positions matching TRBD1. V dropped 4 bases and J dropped 7; count of bases not matched to a gene: 6. The CDR3 consists of 13 residues. Germline assignment: CDR1 SGHTA and CDR2 FQGNSA. The CDR3 DNA reads TGTGCCAGCAGCTCTCGACAGGGCTCTGGCTACACCTTC. Its protein is CASSSRQGSGYTF.

The rearrangement links TRBV7-9 to TRBJ2-3; 7 bases match TRBD2. V dropped 5 bases and J dropped 2; count of bases not matched to a gene: 13. The CDR3 extends over 17 amino acids. Germline loops: CDR1 SEHNR, CDR2 FQNEAQ (reference sequence). The CDR3 DNA sequence: TGTGCCAGCAGCCCTAGTCGCGGCGGGAGAATCACAGATACGCAGTATTTT. Protein sequence: CASSPSRGGRITDTQYF.

This chain joins TRBV18 and TRBJ1-4; 9 positions match TRBD1. V was pared by 6 bases and J by 3 bases, with 5 bases of the junction left unmatched. Germline V lookup: CDR1 KGHSH, CDR2 LQKENI. The length of the CDR3 is 15 residues. CDR3 bases: TGTGCCAGCTCGCCCGGGACAGGGTCTAATGAAAAACTGTTTTTT. Protein: CASSPGTGSNEKLFF.